This TCR beta chain originates from a study of blood T cell repertoires in COVID-19 (dated by TCRdb to the early 2020s). Notes on the research overall: The collaborator samples originated in the United States, Italy and Spain and spanned the acute and convalescent phases of COVID-19. The sample metadata nearly always contained a de-identified subject ID, COVID-19 status, age in years and sex. Where available, HLA class I and class II types were taken from metadata supplied by the sample provider and were not determined by assay-based typing. The repertoires were made available in a free public database intended to serve as a resource for research on the immune response to SARS-CoV-2. Samples came from the ongoing ImmuneRACE study (first 160 participants) plus 1,254 subjects from 6 global collaborators. Subjects who had been exposed to COVID-19, were actively infected with it, or had recovered from it provided the deeply sampled blood TCRbeta repertoires that made up the dataset. The material from the prospective study consisted of cDNA or gDNA derived from T cells, B-cell-depleted T cells, or PBMCs.

On this clone itself: Its antigen is unknown. The input lacks base qualities; no much larger clone sits a single base away.

Results the study describes overall, beyond this receptor: The amount of clinical and demographic metadata varied by source and participant and was provided uncurated.

The germline V gene (reference sequence) yields LNHDA for CDR1 and SQIVND for CDR2. V loses 2 bases of germline sequence and J loses 0 bases, and the interval between the two ends is 11 bases. The CDR3 holds 17 amino acids from the cysteine to the phenylalanine. Left in the record is the CDR3 DNA by itself, 51 bases read in frame from the first base. Another Seattle source contributed samples from volunteer blood donors who had recovered from COVID-19. Collaborating institutions collected whole blood in K2EDTA tubes following their own protocols. For TCRbeta analysis, collaborator samples were shipped as frozen whole blood, as isolated PBMCs, or as DNA extracted from either sample type. TCRbeta CDR3 regions were amplified from genomic DNA by means of the immunoSEQ Assay, a bias-controlled multiplex PCR. The authors' analysis ran thus. Nucleated cell counts per sample were estimated from amplification of reference gene primers within the assay. Sequence reads were collapsed and filtered to measure the absolute abundance of every unique TCRbeta CDR3 rearrangement. For each sample, productive Simpson clonality was calculated as the square root of Simpson's diversity index over productive rearrangements. As stored in TCRdb, this immuneACCESS dataset retains in-frame rearrangements with V and J assigned. A fraction of the clones does not appear; measured against another copy, unresolved V genes explain less than half of the discrepancy, and the remainder lacks a known reason. V and J calls and clone size follow that table, whereas D and trimming were derived from the DNA. The sample contains 200,000 to 250,000 clones, around nine tenths of them found a single time. Under 7.5% of the sample is held by the ten biggest clonotypes.

Sequenced sample: peripheral blood. The chain employs TRBV19 and TRBJ1-6, with an unclear D gene assignment. This sequence was found in a man in his fifties or sixties who had recovered from COVID-19. CDR3 reads: CASSIPPSGSYNSPLHF. The sequenced DNA: TGTGCCAGTAGTATACCCCCCTCGGGCTCCTATAATTCACCCCTCCACTTT.